This entry lists 5 T cell receptor beta chains sequenced from one sample in a study of shared clonotypes between healthy human individuals. Some clones are missing from TCRdb's copy, which holds only in-frame ones; the method was immunoSEQ multiplex PCR. Of about 2.4 million clones listed, roughly 93% are singletons. Sample: naive CD4+ T cells from PBMCs. Subset defined: CD45RA+ positively selected. The origin of the receptors is a man between 18 and 29 years old in good health. Some clones in this sample may be carry-over from other donors' samples.

This clone was counted once. This sequence joins TRBV7-3 and TRBJ2-1; 13 nucleotides agree with TRBD2. V shed 1 base and J 4 bases; nucleotides not matched to a gene: 4. The germline V gene has CDR1 SGHTA and CDR2 FQGTGA. The CDR3 runs to 17 residues. The CDR3 reads CASSLMGLAGTYNEQFF. The CDR3 DNA reads as TGTGCCAGCAGCTTAATGGGACTAGCGGGGACTTACAATGAGCAGTTCTTC.

The chain joins TRBV2 to TRBJ2-2, with D perhaps TRBD2 (6 bases). V lost 7 bases and J 5 bases, leaving 14 bases between the germline ends. CDR3 length: 14 amino acids. The V gene's germline CDR1 is SNHLY and CDR2 FYNNEI. The CDR3 DNA follows: TGTGCCAGCAATTCGGGACTTCAAACCGGGGAGCTGTTTTTT. Residues: CASNSGLQTGELFF.

This chain connects TRBV29-1 to TRBJ2-5; 7 nucleotides agree with TRBD2. The J call is doubtful: the DNA matches TRBJ2-7 better. Germline values: CDR1 SQVTM, CDR2 ANQGSEA. The CDR3 length is 14 residues. The CDR3 nucleotides read TGCAGCGTTGACGACGGGAGGTATAATTACGAGCAGTACTTC. This translates into CSVDDGRYNYEQYF.

CDR3 in amino acids: CASSLGDRTEAFF. The CDR3 DNA is TGTGCCAGCAGCTTAGGGGACCGGACGGAAGCTTTCTTT. V is TRBV7-8 and J is TRBJ1-1; a weak D match, TRBD1 (5 bases). The V gene lost 1 base and the J gene lost 8 bases, with 11 bases spanning the gap. Germline CDR1 and CDR2: SGHVS and FQNEAQ. This CDR3 has 13 amino acids.

V is TRBV6-4 and J is TRBJ2-3; 8 bases are shared with TRBD1. With V trimmed by 4 bases and J by 4 bases, 7 bases remained unmatched. CDR1 is MRHNA and CDR2 is SNTAGT in the germline V gene. The CDR3 spans 15 residues. CDR3 loop: CASSVAGGPSDTQYF. The CDR3 bases are TGTGCCAGCAGTGTGGCAGGGGGCCCCTCAGATACGCAGTATTTT.